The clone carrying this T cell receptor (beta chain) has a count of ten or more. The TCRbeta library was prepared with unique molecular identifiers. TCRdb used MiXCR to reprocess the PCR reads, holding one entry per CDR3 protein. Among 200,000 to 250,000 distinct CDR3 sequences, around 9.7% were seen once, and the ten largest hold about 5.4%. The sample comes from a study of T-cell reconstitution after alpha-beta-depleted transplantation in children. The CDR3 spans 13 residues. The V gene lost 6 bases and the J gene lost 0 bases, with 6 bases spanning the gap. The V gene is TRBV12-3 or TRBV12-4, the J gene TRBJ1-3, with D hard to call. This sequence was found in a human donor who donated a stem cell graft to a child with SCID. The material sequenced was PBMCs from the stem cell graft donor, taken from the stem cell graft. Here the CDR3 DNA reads TGTGCCAGCAGGTCGAACTCTGGAAACACCATATATTTT. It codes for CASRSNSGNTIYF.